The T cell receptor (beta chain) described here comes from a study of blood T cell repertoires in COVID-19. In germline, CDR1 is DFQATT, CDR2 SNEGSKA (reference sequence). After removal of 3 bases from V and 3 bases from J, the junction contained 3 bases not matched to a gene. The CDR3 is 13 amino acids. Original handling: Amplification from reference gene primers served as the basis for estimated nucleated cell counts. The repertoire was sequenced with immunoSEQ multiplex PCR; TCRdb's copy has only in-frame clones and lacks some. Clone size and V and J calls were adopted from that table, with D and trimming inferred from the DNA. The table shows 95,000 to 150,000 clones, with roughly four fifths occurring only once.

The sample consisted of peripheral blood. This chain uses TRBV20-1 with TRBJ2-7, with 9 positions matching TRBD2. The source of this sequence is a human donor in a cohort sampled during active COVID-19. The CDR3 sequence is CSASTSGYYEQYF. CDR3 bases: TGCAGTGCTAGTACTAGCGGGTACTACGAGCAGTACTTC.